This T cell receptor beta chain derives from a study of blood T cells in healthy people across ages. Overall study: T cells yielded about one barcoded beta molecule per two cells through template switching.

This clonotype was found a few times. Each sample provided at least 6 micrograms of extracted total RNA. A second about 7 to 11 cycle PCR used barcoded and J-beta primers. Every cDNA molecule bore a tag from a template-switch adaptor containing 12 random nucleotides. CDR3-containing paired-end reads numbered at least 2.5 million in each sample. TCRdb used MiXCR to reprocess the 5' RACE reads, holding one entry per CDR3 protein. This table holds approximately 1.5 million distinct CDR3 sequences, approximately 32% found once. The receptor comes from a woman in her twenties or thirties in good health. The sample consisted of blood.

The CDR3 here is CASAPDIYQPQHF. DNA of the CDR3: TGTGCCAGCGCCCCCGACATATATCAGCCCCAGCATTTT. V is TRBV12-3 or TRBV12-4 and J is TRBJ1-5; D unclear. This CDR3 comprises 13 residues. Trimming stripped 8 bases from V and 5 bases from J, with 13 bases between.